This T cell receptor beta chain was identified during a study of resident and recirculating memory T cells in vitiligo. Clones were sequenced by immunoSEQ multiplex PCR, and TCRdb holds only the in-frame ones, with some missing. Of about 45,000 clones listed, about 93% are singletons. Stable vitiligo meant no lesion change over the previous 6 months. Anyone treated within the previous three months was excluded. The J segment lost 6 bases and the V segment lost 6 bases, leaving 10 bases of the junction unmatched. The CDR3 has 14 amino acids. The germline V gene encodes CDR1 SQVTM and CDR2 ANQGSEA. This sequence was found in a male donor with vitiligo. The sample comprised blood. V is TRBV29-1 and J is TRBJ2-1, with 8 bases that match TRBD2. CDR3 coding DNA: TGCAGCGTGCGAGCGGGGGCGCTCCCCAATGAGCAGTTCTTC. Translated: CSVRAGALPNEQFF.